The T cell receptor (beta chain) described here comes from a study of technical replicates of blood from a handful of donors. Only in-frame clones appear in the TCRdb table, and some are missing; sequencing was by immunoSEQ multiplex PCR. This table holds approximately 58,000 clones, roughly 84% found once. This clone turned up a few times. The TCR was taken from a human donor in good health. Some clones in this sample may be carry-over from other donors' samples. What was sequenced was PBMCs.

The CDR3 sequence: CASSQDAGGYYEQYF. CDR3 nucleotide sequence: TGCGCCAGCAGCCAAGATGCGGGGGGCTACTACGAGCAGTACTTC. The rearrangement joins TRBV4-1 to TRBJ2-7; the match to TRBD2 covers 8 bases. CDR1 and CDR2 from the germline V gene are MGHRA and YSYEKL. CDR3 length: 15 residues. The V and J ends lost 0 bases and 3 bases, in that order; junction bases with no gene match: 4.